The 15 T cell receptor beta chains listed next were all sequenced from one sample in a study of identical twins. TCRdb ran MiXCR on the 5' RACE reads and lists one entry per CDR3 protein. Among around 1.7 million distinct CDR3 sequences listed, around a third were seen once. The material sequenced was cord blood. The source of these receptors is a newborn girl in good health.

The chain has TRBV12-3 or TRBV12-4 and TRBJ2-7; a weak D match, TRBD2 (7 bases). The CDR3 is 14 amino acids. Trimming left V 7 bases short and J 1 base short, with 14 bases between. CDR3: CASTPGGPSYEQYF. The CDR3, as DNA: TGTGCCAGCACCCCGGGGGGCCCATCCTACGAGCAGTACTTC.

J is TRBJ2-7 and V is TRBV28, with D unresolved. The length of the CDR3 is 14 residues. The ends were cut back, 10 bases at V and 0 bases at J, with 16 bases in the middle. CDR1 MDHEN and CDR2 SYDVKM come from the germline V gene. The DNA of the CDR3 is TGTGCCATCAACTCCCGCAGTTACTCCTACGAGCAGTACTTC. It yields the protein CAINSRSYSYEQYF. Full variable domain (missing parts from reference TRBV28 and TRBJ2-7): DVKVTQSSRYLVKRTGEKVFLECVQDMDHENMFWYRQDPGLGLRLIYFSYDVKMKEKGDIPEGYSVSREKKERFSLILESASTNQTSMYLCAINSRSYSYEQYFGPGTRLTVT.

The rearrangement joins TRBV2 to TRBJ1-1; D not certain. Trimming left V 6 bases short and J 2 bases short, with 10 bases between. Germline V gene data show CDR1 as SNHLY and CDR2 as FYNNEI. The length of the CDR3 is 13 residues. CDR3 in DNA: TGTGCCAGCAGATGGACGGAAAACACTGAAGCTTTCTTT. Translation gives CASRWTENTEAFF.

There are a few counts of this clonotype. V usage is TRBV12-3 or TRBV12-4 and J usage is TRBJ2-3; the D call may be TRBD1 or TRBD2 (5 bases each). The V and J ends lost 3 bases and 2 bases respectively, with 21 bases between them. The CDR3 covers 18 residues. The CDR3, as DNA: TGTGCCAGCAGTTTCAGGCCGCTAAGGGACGGAGCCACAGATACGCAGTATTTT. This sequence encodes CASSFRPLRDGATDTQYF.

CDR3 sequence: CASSQDWVAGGNEQFF. DNA of the CDR3: TGTGCCAGCAGCCAAGATTGGGTAGCGGGAGGCAATGAGCAGTTCTTC. This chain connects TRBV3-1 to TRBJ2-1; TRBD2 matches 10 bases. With V trimmed by 0 bases and J by 6 bases, 5 bases remained unmatched. This CDR3 contains 16 residues. The V gene's germline CDR1 is LGHDT and CDR2 YNNKEL (reference sequence).

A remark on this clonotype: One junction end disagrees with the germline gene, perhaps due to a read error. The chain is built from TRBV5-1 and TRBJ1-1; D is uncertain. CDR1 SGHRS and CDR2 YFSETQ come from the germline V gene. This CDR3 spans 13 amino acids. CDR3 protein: CASSLVRNTEALF. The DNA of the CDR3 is TGCGCCAGCAGCTTGGTCAGGAACACTGAAGCTTTATTT.

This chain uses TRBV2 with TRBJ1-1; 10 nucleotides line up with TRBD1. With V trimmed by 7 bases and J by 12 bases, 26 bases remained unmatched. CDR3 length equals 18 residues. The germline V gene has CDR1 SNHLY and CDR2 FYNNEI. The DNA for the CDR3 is TGTGCCAGCACCGCCTTACAGGTATGGGGACAGGGGCCTCAGGGCCCTTTCTTT. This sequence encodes CASTALQVWGQGPQGPFF.

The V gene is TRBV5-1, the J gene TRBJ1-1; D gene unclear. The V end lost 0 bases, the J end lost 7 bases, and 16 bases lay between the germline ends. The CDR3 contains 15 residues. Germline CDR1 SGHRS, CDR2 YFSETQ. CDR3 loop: CASSLAGKTGSEAFF. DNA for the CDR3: TGCGCCAGCAGCTTGGCGGGGAAAACCGGGAGTGAAGCTTTCTTT.

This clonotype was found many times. CDR3 protein: CAISGTTNYGYTF. The CDR3 DNA is TGTGCCATCAGTGGGACAACTAACTATGGCTACACCTTC. The chain is built from TRBV10-3 and TRBJ1-2; D perhaps matches TRBD1 (5 bases). V lost 4 bases to trimming and J lost 0 bases, with 6 bases between them. The CDR3 spans 13 residues. Germline V gene lookup returns CDR1 ENHRY and CDR2 SYGVKD.

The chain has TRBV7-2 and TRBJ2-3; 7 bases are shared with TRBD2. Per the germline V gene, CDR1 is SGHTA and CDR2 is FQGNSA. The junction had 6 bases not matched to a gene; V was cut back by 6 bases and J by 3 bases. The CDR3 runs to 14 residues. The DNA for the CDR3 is TGTGCCAGCAGACGAAGCGGGGTGACAGATACGCAGTATTTT. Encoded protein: CASRRSGVTDTQYF.

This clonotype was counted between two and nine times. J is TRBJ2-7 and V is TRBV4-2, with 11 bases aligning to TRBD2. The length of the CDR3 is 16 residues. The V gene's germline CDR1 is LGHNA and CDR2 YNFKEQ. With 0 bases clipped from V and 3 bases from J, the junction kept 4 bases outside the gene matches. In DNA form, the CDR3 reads TGTGCCAGCAGCCAAGATACAACTAGCGGGAGCTACGAGCAGTACTTC. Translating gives CASSQDTTSGSYEQYF.

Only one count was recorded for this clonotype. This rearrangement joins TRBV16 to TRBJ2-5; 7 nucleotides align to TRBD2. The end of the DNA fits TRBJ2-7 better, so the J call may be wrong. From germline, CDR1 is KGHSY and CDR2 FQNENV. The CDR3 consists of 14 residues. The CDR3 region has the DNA TGTGCCAGCAGCCCCGGGGGGTTCACCTACGAGCAGTACTTC. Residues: CASSPGGFTYEQYF.

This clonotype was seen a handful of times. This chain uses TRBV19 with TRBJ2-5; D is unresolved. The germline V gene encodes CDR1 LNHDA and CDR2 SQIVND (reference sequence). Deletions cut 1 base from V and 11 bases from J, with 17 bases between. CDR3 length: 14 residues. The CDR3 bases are TGTGCCAGTAGTATAGCCGGACGCTACAATGAGCAGTACTTC. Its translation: CASSIAGRYNEQYF. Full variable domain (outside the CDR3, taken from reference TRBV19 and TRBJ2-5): DGGITQSPKYLFRKEGQNVTLSCEQNLNHDAMYWYRQDPGQGLRLIYYSQIVNDFQKGDIAEGYSVSREKKESFPLTVTSAQKNPTAFYLCASSIAGRYNEQYFGPGTRLLVL.

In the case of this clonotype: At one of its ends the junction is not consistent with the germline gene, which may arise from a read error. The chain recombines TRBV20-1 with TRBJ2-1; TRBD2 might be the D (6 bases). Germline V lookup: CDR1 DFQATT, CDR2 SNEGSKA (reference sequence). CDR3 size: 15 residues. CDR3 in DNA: TGCAGTGCTAGTTTCCTAGCGAGGAGATACAATGAGCGGTTCTTC. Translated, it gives CSASFLARRYNERFF.

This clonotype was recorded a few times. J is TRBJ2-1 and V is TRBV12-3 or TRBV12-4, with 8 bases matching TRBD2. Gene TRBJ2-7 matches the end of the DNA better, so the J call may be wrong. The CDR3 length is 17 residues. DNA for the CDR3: TGTGCCAGCCGGACCGCGACTAGCGACAGCTCCTACAATGAGCAGTACTTC. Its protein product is CASRTATSDSSYNEQYF.